This T cell receptor (beta chain) was sequenced during a study of shared clonotypes between healthy human individuals. Study as a whole: CD8 memory received one plate per donor, CD8 naive two, CD4 memory three and CD4 naive three.

Germline CDR1 is SQVTM and CDR2 is ANQGSEA. V lost 7 bases, J lost 0 bases, and 16 bases lay in between. The CDR3 consists of 14 residues. Assay used: immunoSEQ multiplex PCR; TCRdb lists only in-frame clones, some missing. The sample lists around 1,900,000 clones; around 95% were seen once. With regard to this clone: Its cognate antigen is unknown.

The naive CD8 subset, CD45RO-negative cells positively selected for CCR7, excluded terminally differentiated effector memory CD45RA+ cells. General observations from the study: Among donors, sharing of clonotypes was expected to be affected by sequencing depth.

The V call is TRBV29-1, the J call TRBJ2-7; weak D call: TRBD2 (6 bases). The TCR sequence derives from a man between 18 and 35 years old in good health. Some clones in this sample may be carry-over from other donors' samples. What was sequenced was naive CD8+ T cells from PBMCs. In DNA, the CDR3 is TGCAGCGGCCTGGGGGGTGGCAACTCCTACGAGCAGTACTTC. Translated, it gives CSGLGGGNSYEQYF.